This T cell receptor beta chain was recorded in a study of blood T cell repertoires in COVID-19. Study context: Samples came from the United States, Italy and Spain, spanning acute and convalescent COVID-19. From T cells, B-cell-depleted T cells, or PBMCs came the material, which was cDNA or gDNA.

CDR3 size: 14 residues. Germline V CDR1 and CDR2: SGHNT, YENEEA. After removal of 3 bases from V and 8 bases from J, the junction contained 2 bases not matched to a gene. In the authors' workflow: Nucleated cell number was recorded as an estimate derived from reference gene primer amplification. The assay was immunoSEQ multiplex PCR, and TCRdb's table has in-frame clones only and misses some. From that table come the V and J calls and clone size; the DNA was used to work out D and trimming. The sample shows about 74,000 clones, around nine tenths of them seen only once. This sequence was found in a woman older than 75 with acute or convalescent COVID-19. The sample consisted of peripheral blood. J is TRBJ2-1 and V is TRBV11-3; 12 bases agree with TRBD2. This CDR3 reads CASSLTSGSDEQFF. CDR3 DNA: TGTGCCAGCAGCTTGACTAGCGGGAGCGATGAGCAGTTCTTC. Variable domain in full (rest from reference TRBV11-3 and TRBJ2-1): EAGVVQSPRYKIIEKKQPVAFWCNPISGHNTLYWYLQNLGQGPELLIRYENEEAVDDSQLPKDRFSAERLKGVDSTLKIQPAELGDSAVYLCASSLTSGSDEQFFGPGTRLTVL.